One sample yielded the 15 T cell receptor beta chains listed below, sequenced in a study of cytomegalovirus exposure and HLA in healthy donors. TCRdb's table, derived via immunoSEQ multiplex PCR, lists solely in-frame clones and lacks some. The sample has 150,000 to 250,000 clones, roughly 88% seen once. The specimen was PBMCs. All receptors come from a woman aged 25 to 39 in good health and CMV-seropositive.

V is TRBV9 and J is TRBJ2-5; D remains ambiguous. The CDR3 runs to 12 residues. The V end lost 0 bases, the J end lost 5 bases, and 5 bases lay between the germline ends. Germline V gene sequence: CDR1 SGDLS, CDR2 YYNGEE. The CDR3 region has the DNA TGTGCCAGCAGCGTAGAACAGGAGACCCAGTACTTC. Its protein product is CASSVEQETQYF.

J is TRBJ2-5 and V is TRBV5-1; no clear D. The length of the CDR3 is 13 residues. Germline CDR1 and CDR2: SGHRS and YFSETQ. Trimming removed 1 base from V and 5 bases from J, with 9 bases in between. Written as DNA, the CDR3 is TGCGCCAGCAGCTTGATTAGTTGGGAGACCCAGTACTTC. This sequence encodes CASSLISWETQYF.

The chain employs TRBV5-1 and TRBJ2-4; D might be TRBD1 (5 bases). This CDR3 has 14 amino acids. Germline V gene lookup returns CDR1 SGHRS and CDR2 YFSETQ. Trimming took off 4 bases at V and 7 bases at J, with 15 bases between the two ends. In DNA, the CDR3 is TGCGCCAGCAGCCCCACCCAAGGGGCGAACATTCAGTACTTC. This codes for CASSPTQGANIQYF.

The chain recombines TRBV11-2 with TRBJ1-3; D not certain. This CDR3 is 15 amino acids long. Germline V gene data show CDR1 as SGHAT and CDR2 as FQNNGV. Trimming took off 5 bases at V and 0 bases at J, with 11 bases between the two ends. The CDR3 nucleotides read TGTGCCAGCAGCCCCCAGCGGGCCTCTGGAAACACCATATATTTT. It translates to CASSPQRASGNTIYF.

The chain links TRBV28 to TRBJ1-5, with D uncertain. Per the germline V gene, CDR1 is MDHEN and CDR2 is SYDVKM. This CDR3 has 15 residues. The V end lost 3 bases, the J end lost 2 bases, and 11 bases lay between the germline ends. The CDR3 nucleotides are TGTGCCAGCAGTTTTGCGGGGAGCGGCAATCAGCCCCAGCATTTT. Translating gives CASSFAGSGNQPQHF.

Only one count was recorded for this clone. The CDR3 spells CASSFYDSLNTIYF. The CDR3, as DNA: TGTGCCAGTAGTTTCTACGACAGCTTAAACACCATATATTTT. This chain connects TRBV19 to TRBJ1-3; possible D gene TRBD1, 5 bases. The CDR3 totals 14 residues. Germline V gives CDR1 LNHDA, CDR2 SQIVND (reference sequence). Trimming shortened V by 5 bases and J by 6 bases, and 14 bases separated the two germline ends.

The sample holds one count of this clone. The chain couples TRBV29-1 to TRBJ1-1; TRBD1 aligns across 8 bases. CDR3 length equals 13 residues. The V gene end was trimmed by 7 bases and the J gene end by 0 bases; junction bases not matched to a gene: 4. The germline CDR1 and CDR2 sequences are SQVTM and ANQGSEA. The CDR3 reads CSGYRGMNTEAFF. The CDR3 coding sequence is TGCAGCGGCTACAGGGGGATGAACACTGAAGCTTTCTTT. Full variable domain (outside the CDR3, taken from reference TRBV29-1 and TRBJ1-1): SAVISQKPSRDICQRGTSLTIQCQVDSQVTMMFWYRQQPGQSLTLIATANQGSEATYESGFVIDKFPISRPNLTFSTLTVSNMSPEDSSIYLCSGYRGMNTEAFFGQGTRLTVV.

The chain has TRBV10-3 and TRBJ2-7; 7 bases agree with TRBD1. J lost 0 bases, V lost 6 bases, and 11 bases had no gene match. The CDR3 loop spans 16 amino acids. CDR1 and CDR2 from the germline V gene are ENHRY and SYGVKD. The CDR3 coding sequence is TGTGCCATCAGCCATCGACAGGGACAAAGCTCCTACGAGCAGTACTTC. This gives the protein CAISHRQGQSSYEQYF.

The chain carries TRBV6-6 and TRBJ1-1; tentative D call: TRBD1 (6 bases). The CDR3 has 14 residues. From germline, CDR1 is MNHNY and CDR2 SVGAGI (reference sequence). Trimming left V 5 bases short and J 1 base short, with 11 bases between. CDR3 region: CASSDEQGNTEAFF. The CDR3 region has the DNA TGTGCCAGCAGTGACGAACAGGGGAACACTGAAGCTTTCTTT.

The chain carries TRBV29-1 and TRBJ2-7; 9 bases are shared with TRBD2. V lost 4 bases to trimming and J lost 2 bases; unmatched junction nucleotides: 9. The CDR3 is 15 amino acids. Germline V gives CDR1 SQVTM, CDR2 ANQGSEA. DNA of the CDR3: TGCAGCGTTGCCACTCTAGCGGGGAGTACCTACGAGCAGTACTTC. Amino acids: CSVATLAGSTYEQYF.

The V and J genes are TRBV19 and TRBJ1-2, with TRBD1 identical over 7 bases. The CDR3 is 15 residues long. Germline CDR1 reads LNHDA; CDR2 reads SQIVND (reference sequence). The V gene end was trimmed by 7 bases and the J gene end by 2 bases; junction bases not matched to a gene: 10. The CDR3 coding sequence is TGTGCCAGTAAGCCGAGACAACAGGGGAACTATGGCTACACCTTC. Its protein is CASKPRQQGNYGYTF.

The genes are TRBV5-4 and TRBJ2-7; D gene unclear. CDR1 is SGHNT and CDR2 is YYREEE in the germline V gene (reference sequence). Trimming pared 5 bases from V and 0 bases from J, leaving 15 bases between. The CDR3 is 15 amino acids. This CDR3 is CASRGSTDSSYEQYF. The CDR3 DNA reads TGTGCCAGCAGGGGCTCGACCGATAGCTCCTACGAGCAGTACTTC.

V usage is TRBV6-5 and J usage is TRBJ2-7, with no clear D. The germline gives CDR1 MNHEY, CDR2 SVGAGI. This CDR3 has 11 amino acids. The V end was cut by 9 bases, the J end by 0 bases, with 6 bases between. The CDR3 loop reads CASFSSYEQYF. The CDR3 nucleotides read TGTGCCAGTTTTAGCTCCTACGAGCAGTACTTC.

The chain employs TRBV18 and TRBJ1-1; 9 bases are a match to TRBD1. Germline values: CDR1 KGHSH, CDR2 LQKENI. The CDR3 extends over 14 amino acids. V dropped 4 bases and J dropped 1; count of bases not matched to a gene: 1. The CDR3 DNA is TGTGCCAGCTCACGGGACAGGGCGAACACTGAAGCTTTCTTT. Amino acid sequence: CASSRDRANTEAFF.

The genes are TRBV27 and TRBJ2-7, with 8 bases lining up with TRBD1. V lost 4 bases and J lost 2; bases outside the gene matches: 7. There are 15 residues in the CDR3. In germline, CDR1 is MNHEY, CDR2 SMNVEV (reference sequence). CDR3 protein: CASSSRTGIPYEQYF. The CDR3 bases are TGTGCCAGCAGTTCCAGGACAGGGATTCCCTACGAGCAGTACTTC.